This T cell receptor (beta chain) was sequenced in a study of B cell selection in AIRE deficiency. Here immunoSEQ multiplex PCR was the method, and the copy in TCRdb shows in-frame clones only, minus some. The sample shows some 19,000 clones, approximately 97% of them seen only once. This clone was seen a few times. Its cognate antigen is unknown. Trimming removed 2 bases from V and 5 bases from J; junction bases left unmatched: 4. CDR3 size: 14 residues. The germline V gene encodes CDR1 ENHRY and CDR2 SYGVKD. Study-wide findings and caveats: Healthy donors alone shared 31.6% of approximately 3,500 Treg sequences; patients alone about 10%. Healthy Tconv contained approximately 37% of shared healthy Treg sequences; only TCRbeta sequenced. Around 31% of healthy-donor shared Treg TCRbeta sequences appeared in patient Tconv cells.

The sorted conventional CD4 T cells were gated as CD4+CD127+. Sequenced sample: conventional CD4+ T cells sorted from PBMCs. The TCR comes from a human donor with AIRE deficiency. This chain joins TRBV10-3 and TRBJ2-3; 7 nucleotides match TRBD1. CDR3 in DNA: TGTGCCATCAGTGAGACAGGGGTCGGAGATACGCAGTATTTT. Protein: CAISETGVGDTQYF.